Included here is one T cell receptor (beta chain) sequence, with context. The germline V gene has CDR1 MNHNS and CDR2 SASEGT. This CDR3 comprises 14 residues. The V end lost 4 bases, the J end lost 0 bases, and 9 bases lay between the germline ends. PCR employed 60 Vbeta and 13 Jbeta primers. Assay: immunoSEQ multiplex PCR; the TCRdb copy retains only in-frame clones and omits some. The repertoire consists of 75,000 to 100,000 clones, with 60% to 80% occurring once and the leading ten covering 1.2%. This sample is part of a study of cytomegalovirus exposure and HLA in healthy donors. The V call is TRBV6-1, the J call TRBJ1-1; no clear D gene. The source is a female donor in good health and CMV-seronegative. The source material was PBMCs. CDR3 in amino acids: CASSVSVMNTEAFF. The CDR3 DNA follows: TGTGCCAGCAGTGTCTCAGTCATGAACACTGAAGCTTTCTTT.